The source of this T cell receptor (beta chain) is a study of blood T cell repertoires in COVID-19. The repertoire was sequenced with immunoSEQ multiplex PCR; TCRdb's copy has only in-frame clones and lacks some. Of 250,000 to 300,000 clones in the sample, 89% are singletons; the top ten hold approximately 0.94%. With 3 bases clipped from V and 5 bases from J, the junction kept 10 bases outside the gene matches. Germline V CDR1 and CDR2: MNHNY, SVGAGI (reference sequence). The CDR3 spans 15 residues. This clonotype was sampled from a middle-aged woman who had recovered from COVID-19. This chain uses TRBV6-6 with TRBJ2-7, with 7 positions matching TRBD1. Specimen: peripheral blood. The CDR3: CASSYGDRARHEQYF. DNA of the CDR3: TGTGCCAGCAGTTATGGTGACAGGGCCCGCCACGAGCAGTACTTC.